This TCR beta chain comes out of a study of tumour-infiltrating T cells in Burkitt lymphoma. About the research overall: Survival, overall and progression-free, tracked with productive clonality.

Assay: immunoSEQ multiplex PCR; the TCRdb copy retains only in-frame clones and omits some. Among 14,000 or so clones, approximately 29% were seen once, and the ten largest hold about 6.2%. Input material: tumor tissue. This receptor was identified in a human donor with diffuse large B-cell lymphoma.

CDR3 sequence reads: CASSQDPGTSGNNEQFF. DNA of the CDR3: TGCGCCAGCAGCCAAGATCCCGGGACTAGCGGGAATAATGAGCAGTTCTTC. The V gene is TRBV4-1, the J gene TRBJ2-1; 13 bases agree with TRBD2. Trimming cost V 0 bases and J 7 bases; bases outside gene matches: 6. Germline V gene sequence: CDR1 MGHRA, CDR2 YSYEKL. CDR3 length: 17 amino acids.